This T cell receptor (beta chain) appears in the sequencing data of a study of PD-1 blockade in classical Hodgkin lymphoma. Study-level points and caveats: CD4+ but not CD8+ TCR diversity rose significantly by C4D1. Anyone who began nivolumab under 1 year after ASCT was excluded. Before treatment, complete responders showed about the same diversity as newly diagnosed patients.

Relapses following autologous stem cell transplantation were seen in all patients, with brentuximab vedotin exposure varying. Best responses were complete response, partial response or progressive disease. Clones were sequenced by immunoSEQ multiplex PCR, and TCRdb holds only the in-frame ones, with some missing. The sample includes nearly 25,000 clones, 81% seen only once; the top ten take roughly 21%. Points on this clone: Its antigen remains unknown.

The receptor was derived from a human donor with classical Hodgkin lymphoma. The specimen was peripheral blood mononuclear cells (PBMCs), collected before the second cycle of nivolumab.

CDR3 sequence reads: CASSPTGDNEQYF. CDR3 nucleotide sequence: TGTGCCAGCTCACCTACAGGGGACAACGAGCAGTACTTC. The gene calls are TRBV18 and TRBJ2-7; 7 positions match TRBD1. This CDR3 comprises 13 residues. The V segment lost 3 bases and the J segment 5 bases; nucleotides outside the gene matches: 4. Germline CDR1 reads KGHSH; CDR2 reads LQKENI.